This T cell receptor beta chain was identified in a study of OX40 agonist ivuxolimab in advanced cancers. About the research overall: People in dose escalation had one of these cancers: hepatocellular carcinoma, melanoma, renal cell or head and neck cancer. Participants, 82.7% male, averaged roughly 55 years of age, ranging from 23 to 79. The study's findings and limits: At 0.1 to 3.0 mg/kg and by week 6, CD4+ and CD8+ T cells in the blood had expanded clonally.

There are a few counts of this clone. What it binds is unknown. Autoimmune disease history or systemic immunosuppression led to patient exclusion. Assay: immunoSEQ multiplex PCR; the TCRdb copy retains only in-frame clones and omits some. This table has 15,000 to 20,000 clones, around 82% appearing once. With 6 bases removed from V and 2 bases from J, the gap between germline ends came to 17 bases. The CDR3 extends over 15 amino acids. Germline V gene data show CDR1 as SQVTM and CDR2 as ANQGSEA. The clonotype originates from an adult with an advanced solid tumor such as melanoma, head and neck, liver or kidney cancer. The chain combines TRBV29-1 with TRBJ1-5; no definite D call. The sequences come from CD4+ or CD8+ T cells sorted from blood, collected in a trial of the OX40 agonist ivuxolimab. The chain's CDR3 is CSVSDGIIGNQPQHF. For the CDR3, the DNA is TGCAGCGTATCGGACGGTATAATTGGCAATCAGCCCCAGCATTTT.